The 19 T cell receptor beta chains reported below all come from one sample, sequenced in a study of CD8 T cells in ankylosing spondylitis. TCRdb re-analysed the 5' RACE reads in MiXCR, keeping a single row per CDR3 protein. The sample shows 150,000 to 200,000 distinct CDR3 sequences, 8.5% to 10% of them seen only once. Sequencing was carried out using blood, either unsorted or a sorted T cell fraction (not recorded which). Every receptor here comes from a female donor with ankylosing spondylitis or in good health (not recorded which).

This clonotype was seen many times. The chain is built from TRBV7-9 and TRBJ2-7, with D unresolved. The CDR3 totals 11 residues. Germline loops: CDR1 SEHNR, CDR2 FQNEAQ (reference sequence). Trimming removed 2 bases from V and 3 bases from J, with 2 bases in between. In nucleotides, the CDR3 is TGTGCCAGCAGCTTAAACTACGAGCAGTACTTC. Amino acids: CASSLNYEQYF.

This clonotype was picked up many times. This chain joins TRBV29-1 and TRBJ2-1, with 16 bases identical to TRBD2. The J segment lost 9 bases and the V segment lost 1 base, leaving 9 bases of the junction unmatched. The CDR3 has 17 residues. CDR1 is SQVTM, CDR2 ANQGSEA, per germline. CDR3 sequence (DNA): TGCAGCGTTGAAGGGGGGACTAGCGGGAGGGCCGCGGGTGAGCAGTTCTTC. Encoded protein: CSVEGGTSGRAAGEQFF.

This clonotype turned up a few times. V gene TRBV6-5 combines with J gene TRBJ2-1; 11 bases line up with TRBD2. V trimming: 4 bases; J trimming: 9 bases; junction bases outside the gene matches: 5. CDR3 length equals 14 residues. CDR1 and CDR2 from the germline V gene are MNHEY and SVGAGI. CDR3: CASSSRLAGSEQFF. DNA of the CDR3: TGTGCCAGCAGTTCCCGACTAGCGGGAAGTGAGCAGTTCTTC.

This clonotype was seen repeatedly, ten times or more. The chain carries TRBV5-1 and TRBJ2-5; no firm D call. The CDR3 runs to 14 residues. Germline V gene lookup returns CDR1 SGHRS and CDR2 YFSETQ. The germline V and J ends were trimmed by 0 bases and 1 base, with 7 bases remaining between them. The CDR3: CASSLAVLQETQYF. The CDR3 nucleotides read TGCGCCAGCAGCTTGGCTGTACTCCAAGAGACCCAGTACTTC. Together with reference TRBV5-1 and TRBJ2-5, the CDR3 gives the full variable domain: KAGVTQTPRYLIKTRGQQVTLSCSPISGHRSVSWYQQTPGQGLQFLFEYFSETQRNKGNFPGRFSGRQFSNSRSEMNVSTLELGDSALYLCASSLAVLQETQYFGPGTRLLVL.

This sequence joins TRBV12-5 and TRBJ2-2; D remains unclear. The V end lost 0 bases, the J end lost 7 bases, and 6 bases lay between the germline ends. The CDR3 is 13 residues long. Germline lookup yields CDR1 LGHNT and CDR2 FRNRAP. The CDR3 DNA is TGTGCTAGTGGTTTGGTACGGCACGGGGAGCTGTTTTTT. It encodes CASGLVRHGELFF.

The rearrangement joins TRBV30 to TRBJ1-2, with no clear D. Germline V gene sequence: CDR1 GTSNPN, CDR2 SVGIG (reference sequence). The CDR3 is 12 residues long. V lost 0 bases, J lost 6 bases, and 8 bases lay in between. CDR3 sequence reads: CAWSVYGDGYTF. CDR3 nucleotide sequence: TGTGCCTGGAGTGTATATGGGGATGGCTACACCTTC.

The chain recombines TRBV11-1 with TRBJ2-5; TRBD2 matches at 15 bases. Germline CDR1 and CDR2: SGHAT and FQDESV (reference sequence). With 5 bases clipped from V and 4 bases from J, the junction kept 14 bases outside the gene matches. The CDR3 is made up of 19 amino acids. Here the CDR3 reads CASSPRFGTSGRQGETQYF. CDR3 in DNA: TGTGCCAGCAGCCCCCGTTTCGGGACTAGCGGGAGGCAGGGAGAGACCCAGTACTTC.

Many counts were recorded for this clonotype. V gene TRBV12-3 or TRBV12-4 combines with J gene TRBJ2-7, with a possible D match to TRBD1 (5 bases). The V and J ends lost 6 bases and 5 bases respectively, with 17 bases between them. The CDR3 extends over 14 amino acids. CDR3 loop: CASSPRGDGHEQYF. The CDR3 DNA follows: TGTGCCAGCAGCCCTAGGGGTGACGGCCACGAGCAGTACTTC.

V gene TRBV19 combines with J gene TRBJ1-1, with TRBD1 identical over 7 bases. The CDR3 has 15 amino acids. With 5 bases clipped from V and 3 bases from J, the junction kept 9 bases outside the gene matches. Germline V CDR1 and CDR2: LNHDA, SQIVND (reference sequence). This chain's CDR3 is CASSPNRDRDTEAFF. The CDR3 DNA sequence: TGTGCCAGTAGTCCCAACCGGGACAGAGACACTGAAGCTTTCTTT.

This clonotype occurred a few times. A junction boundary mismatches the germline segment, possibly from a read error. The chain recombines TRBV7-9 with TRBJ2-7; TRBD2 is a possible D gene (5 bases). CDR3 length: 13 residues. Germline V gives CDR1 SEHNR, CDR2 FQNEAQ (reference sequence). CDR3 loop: CASSFGGAYEQYF. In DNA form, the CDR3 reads TGTGCTAGCAGCTTCGGAGGAGCCTACGAGCAGTACTTC.

The CDR3 sequence is CASSMPQGVNTEAFF. The DNA for the CDR3 is TGTGCCAGCAGCATGCCACAGGGGGTCAACACTGAAGCTTTCTTT. The chain uses TRBV7-9 and TRBJ1-1; TRBD1 matches 8 bases. Germline V gene data show CDR1 as SEHNR and CDR2 as FQNEAQ (reference sequence). The ends lost 5 bases at V and 2 bases at J; junction bases unmatched: 7. The CDR3 totals 15 residues.

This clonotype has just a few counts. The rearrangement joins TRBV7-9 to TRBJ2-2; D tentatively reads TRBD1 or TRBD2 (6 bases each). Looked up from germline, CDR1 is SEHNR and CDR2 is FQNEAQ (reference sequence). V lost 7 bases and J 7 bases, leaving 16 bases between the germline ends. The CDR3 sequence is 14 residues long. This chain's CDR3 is CASITGPGGGELFF. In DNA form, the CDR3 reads TGTGCCAGCATTACAGGGCCCGGGGGCGGGGAGCTGTTTTTT.

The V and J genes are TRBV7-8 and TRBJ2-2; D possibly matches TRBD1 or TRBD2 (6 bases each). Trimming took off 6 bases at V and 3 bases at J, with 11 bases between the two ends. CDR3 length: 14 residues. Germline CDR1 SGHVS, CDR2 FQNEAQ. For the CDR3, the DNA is TGTGCCAGCAGTCCGGAGGGGGACACCGGGGAGCTGTTTTTT. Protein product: CASSPEGDTGELFF.

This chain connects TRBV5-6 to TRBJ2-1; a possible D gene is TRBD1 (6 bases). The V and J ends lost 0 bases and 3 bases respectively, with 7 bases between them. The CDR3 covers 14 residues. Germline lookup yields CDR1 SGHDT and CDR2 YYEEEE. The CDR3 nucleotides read TGTGCCAGCAGCTTGGAGGGGGACTACAATGAGCAGTTCTTC. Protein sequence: CASSLEGDYNEQFF.

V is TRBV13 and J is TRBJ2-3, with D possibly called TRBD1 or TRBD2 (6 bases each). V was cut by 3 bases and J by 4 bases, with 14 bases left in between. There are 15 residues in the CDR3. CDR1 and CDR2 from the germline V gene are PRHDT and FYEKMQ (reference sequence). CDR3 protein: CASSLEGGLADTQYF. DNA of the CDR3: TGTGCCAGCAGCTTGGAGGGGGGATTGGCAGATACGCAGTATTTT.

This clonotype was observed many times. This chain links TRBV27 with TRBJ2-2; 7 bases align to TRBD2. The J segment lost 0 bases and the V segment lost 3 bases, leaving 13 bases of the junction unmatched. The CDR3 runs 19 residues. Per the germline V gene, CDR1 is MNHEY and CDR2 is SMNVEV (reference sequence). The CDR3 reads CASSFLWEGSPANTGELFF. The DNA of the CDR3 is TGTGCCAGCAGTTTCCTGTGGGAGGGGTCGCCTGCGAACACCGGGGAGCTGTTTTTT.

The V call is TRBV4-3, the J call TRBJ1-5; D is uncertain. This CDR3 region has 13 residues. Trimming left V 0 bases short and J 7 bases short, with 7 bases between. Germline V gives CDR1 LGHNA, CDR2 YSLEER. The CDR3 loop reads CASSQEPLQPQHF. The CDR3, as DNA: TGCGCCAGCAGCCAAGAACCCTTGCAGCCCCAGCATTTT.

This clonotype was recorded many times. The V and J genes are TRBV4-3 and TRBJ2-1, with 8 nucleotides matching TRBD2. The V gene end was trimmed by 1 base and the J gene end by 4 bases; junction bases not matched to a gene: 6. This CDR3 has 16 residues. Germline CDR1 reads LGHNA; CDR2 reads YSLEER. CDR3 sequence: CASSQGSGSRYNEQFF. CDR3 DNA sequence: TGCGCCAGCAGCCAAGGCAGCGGGAGTAGGTACAATGAGCAGTTCTTC.

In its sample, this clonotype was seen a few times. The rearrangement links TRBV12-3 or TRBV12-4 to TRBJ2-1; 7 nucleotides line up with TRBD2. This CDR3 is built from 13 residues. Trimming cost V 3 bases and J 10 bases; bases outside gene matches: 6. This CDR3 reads CASSFGGSGEQFF. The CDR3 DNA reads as TGTGCCAGCAGTTTCGGGGGGAGTGGCGAGCAGTTCTTC.